The entry below describes one T cell receptor (beta chain). Its target is not known. These data originate in a study of Ad26.COV2.S vaccination and SARS-CoV-2 variants. The germline V gene has CDR1 MNHEY and CDR2 SVGAGI. Trimming took 0 bases from V and 5 from J, leaving 8 bases between them. The CDR3 is made up of 13 amino acids. This table comes from immunoSEQ multiplex PCR, and its TCRdb copy is limited to in-frame clones, with some not included. The table shows 430,000 or so clones, with 75% to 90% occurring only once. The sample's treatment: around 19 received Ad26.COV2.S at low or high dose, single or two shots; about 5 received placebo; per-sample allocation not given. The samples were gathered on day 63 after the first injection of vaccine or placebo. Whoever gave the sample was an adult aged 18-55 years in Boston. The study's findings and limits: Substantial breadth was reportedly displayed by spike-specific CD8+ and CD4+ T cell responses after vaccination.

The chain links TRBV6-5 to TRBJ2-7; D not certain. This TCR was recovered from a person aged 18-65 years who received the Ad26.COV2.S COVID-19 vaccine or a placebo. Here the sequenced sample was peripheral blood, taken in a trial of Ad26.COV2.S vaccine versus placebo. The CDR3 reads CASSYSIMHEQYF. Here the CDR3 DNA reads TGTGCCAGCAGTTACTCGATCATGCACGAGCAGTACTTC.